Included here is one T cell receptor (beta chain) sequence, with context. Its antigen remains unidentified. This sample was included in a study of cytomegalovirus exposure and HLA in healthy donors. Looking at the study overall: Unique TCRs from HLA-typed donors, 80 million to 100 million of them, were held in an early data release.

Study-wide results and limits: In an earlier analysis, productive rearrangement rates for most beta V segments clustered near 87% or 30%.

This PCR relied on a set of 60 Vbeta primers and 13 Jbeta primers. TCRdb keeps only in-frame clones here, not all; method: immunoSEQ multiplex PCR. Seen here are some 120,000 clones, roughly 80% observed once, and the top ten hold about 6%. The TCR originated in a middle-aged woman in good health and CMV-seronegative. Sequencing was carried out using PBMCs.

The CDR3 sequence is CASSLGAWGADTQYF. The CDR3 coding sequence is TGTGCCAGCAGCTTGGGCGCCTGGGGGGCAGATACGCAGTATTTT. The rearrangement uses TRBV5-4 and TRBJ2-3, with D perhaps TRBD2 (6 bases). V dropped 0 bases and J dropped 4 bases, with 12 bases sitting between them. The CDR3 spans 15 residues. The germline gives CDR1 SGHNT, CDR2 YYREEE (reference sequence).